This T cell receptor (beta chain) appears in the sequencing data of a study of T cell responses to AZD1222 COVID-19 vaccine. For this clone: Antigen unknown.

Trimming pared 6 bases from V and 2 bases from J, leaving 13 bases between. Germline V gene sequence: CDR1 WNHNN, CDR2 SYGVQD (reference sequence). CDR3 size: 14 residues. Study outcomes and limitations: The peak T cell response came first, and repertoires were sampled only after it. After two AZD1222 doses, spike-specific TCR breadth and depth rose versus day 0. Unmutated variant regions reportedly attract nearly half of all spike-specific TCRs.

TCRdb's copy holds only in-frame clones and misses some; the assay was immunoSEQ multiplex PCR. The data show some 99,000 clones, with more than 70% seen just once and 15% to 20% held by the top ten. This sample comprised peripheral blood, obtained 28 days after the second AZD1222 dose. The sequence was obtained from an adult who received the AZD1222 COVID-19 vaccine. The V call is TRBV10-1, the J call TRBJ2-5, with a weak D call TRBD2 (5 bases). The CDR3 reads CASSPGREQETQYF. The CDR3, as DNA: TGCGCCAGCAGCCCTGGACGGGAACAAGAGACCCAGTACTTC.